These T cell receptor beta chains were read from a single sample in a study of blood T cell repertoires in COVID-19. Some clones are missing from TCRdb's copy, which holds only in-frame ones; the method was immunoSEQ multiplex PCR. The sample carries around 150,000 clones, approximately 88% recorded once. The sequencing input was peripheral blood. The receptors were sampled from a woman older than 75 with active or convalescent COVID-19. CDR3s include the opening cysteine and the closing phenylalanine or tryptophan.

J: TRBJ1-1; V: TRBV11-2; CDR3: CASSLRGSLNTEAFF
J: TRBJ1-5; V: TRBV30; CDR3: CAWSYRGAGQPQHF
J: TRBJ2-2; V: TRBV5-1; CDR3: CASSPDRGNTGELFF
J: TRBJ1-2; V: TRBV21-1; CDR3: CASSKEGTGKGTYYGYTF
J: TRBJ1-3; V: TRBV7-8; CDR3: CASSVGRMSSGNTIYF
J: TRBJ2-7; V: TRBV25-1; CDR3: CASSGRVSSYEQYF
J: TRBJ2-7; V: TRBV10-3; CDR3: CAISVDRGRGEQYF
J: TRBJ1-4; V: TRBV19; CDR3: CASSIGGSGEKLFF
J: TRBJ2-2; V: TRBV4-3; CDR3: CASSPTGTNTGELFF
J: TRBJ2-6; V: TRBV30; CDR3: CAWSPGVAFGANVLTF
J: TRBJ1-6; V: TRBV12-3/TRBV12-4; CDR3: CASSSSRGSPLHF
J: TRBJ2-1; V: TRBV27; CDR3: CASSLWGQADYNEQFF
J: TRBJ1-2; V: TRBV5-1; CDR3: CASSVGQSDYGYTF
J: TRBJ2-5; V: TRBV27; CDR3: CASSGQGKAQYF
J: TRBJ1-3; V: TRBV5-6; CDR3: CASSYWTAGNTIYF
J: TRBJ1-6; V: TRBV11-2; CDR3: CASSSDRDNSPLHF
J: TRBJ2-3; V: TRBV14; CDR3: CASSPLGGGGGTDTQYF
J: TRBJ2-7; V: TRBV27; CDR3: CASSPRDTAYEQYF
J: TRBJ2-4; V: TRBV3-1/TRBV3-2; CDR3: CASSRTGLAKNIQYF
J: TRBJ2-1; V: TRBV6-5; CDR3: CASSSPGGPYNEQFF
J: TRBJ1-5; V: TRBV6-5; CDR3: CASSRTGDQPQHF
J: TRBJ2-1; V: TRBV7-2; CDR3: CASSLGAGTGVNEQFF
J: TRBJ1-1; V: TRBV4-3; CDR3: CASSRKQGAEAFF
J: TRBJ1-2; V: TRBV2; CDR3: CASSEREVRGNYGYTF
J: TRBJ1-1; V: TRBV30; CDR3: CARPGGTEAFF
J: TRBJ1-2; V: TRBV5-1; CDR3: CASSHTQGKSYTF